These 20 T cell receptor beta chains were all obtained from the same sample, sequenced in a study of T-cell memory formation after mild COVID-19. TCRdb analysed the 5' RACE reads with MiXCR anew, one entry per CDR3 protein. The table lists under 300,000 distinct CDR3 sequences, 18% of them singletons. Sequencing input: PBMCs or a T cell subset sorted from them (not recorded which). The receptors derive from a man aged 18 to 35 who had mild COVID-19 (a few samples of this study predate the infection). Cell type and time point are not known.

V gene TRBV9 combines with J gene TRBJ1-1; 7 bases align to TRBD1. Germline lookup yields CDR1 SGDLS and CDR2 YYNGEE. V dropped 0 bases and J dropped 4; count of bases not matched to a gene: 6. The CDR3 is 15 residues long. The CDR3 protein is CASSVEGASGTEAFF. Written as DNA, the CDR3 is TGTGCCAGCAGCGTAGAGGGGGCCTCGGGCACTGAAGCTTTCTTT.

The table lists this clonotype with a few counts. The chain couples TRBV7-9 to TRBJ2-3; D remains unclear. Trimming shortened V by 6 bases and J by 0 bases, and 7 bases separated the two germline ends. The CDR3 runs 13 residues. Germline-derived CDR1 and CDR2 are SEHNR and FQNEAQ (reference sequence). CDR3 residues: CASRRRSTDTQYF. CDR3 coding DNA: TGTGCCAGCAGACGGCGGAGCACAGATACGCAGTATTTT.

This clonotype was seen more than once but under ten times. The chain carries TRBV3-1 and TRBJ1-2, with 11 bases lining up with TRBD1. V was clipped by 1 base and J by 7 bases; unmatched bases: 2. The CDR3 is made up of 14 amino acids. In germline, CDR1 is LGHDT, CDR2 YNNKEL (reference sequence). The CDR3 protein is CASSQVGTGGGYTF. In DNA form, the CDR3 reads TGTGCCAGCAGCCAAGTGGGGACAGGGGGTGGCTACACCTTC.

CDR3 loop: CASSVGQLYEQYF. The CDR3 bases are TGTGCCAGCAGCGTTGGACAGTTGTACGAGCAGTACTTC. This chain links TRBV11-2 with TRBJ2-7; D perhaps matches TRBD1 (6 bases). Trimming removed 5 bases at V and 4 bases at J, with 12 bases between. The V gene's germline CDR1 is SGHAT and CDR2 FQNNGV. This CDR3 has 13 amino acids.

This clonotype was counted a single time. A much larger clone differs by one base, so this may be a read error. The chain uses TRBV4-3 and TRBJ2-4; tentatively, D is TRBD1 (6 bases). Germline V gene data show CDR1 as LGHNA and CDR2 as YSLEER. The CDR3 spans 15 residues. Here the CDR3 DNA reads TGCGCCAGCAGCTCACAGACAGGCTCAAAAAACATTAAGTACTTC. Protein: CASSSQTGSKNIKYF.

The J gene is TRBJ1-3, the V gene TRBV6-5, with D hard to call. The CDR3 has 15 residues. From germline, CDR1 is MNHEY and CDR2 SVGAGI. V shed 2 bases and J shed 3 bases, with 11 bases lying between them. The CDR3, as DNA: TGTGCCAGCAGTTACGAAGGGTTGAGTGGAAACACCATATATTTT. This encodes CASSYEGLSGNTIYF.

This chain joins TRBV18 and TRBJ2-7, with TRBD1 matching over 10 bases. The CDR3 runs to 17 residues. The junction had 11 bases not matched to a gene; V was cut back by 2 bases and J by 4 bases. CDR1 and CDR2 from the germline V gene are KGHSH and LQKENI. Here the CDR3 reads CASSPRNPGQGSYEQYF. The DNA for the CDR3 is TGTGCCAGCTCACCAAGAAACCCGGGACAGGGGTCTTACGAGCAGTACTTC.

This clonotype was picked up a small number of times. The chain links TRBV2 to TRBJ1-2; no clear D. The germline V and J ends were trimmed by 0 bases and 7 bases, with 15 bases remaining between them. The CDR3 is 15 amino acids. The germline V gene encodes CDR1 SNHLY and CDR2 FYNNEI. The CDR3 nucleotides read TGTGCCAGCAGTGAAGCGCTTGCCGGGTCCGCTGGCTACACCTTC. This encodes CASSEALAGSAGYTF.

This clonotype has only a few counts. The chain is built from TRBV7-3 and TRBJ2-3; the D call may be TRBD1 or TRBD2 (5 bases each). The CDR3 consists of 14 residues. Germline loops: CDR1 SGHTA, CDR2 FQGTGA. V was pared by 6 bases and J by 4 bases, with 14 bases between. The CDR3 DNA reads TGTGCCAGCAGGGGGACGGAGGTGTCAGATACGCAGTATTTT. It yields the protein CASRGTEVSDTQYF. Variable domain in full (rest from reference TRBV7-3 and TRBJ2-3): GAGVSQTPSNKVTEKGKYVELRCDPISGHTALYWYRQSLGQGPEFLIYFQGTGAADDSGLPNDRFFAVRPEGSVSTLKIQRTERGDSAVYLCASRGTEVSDTQYFGPGTRLTVL.

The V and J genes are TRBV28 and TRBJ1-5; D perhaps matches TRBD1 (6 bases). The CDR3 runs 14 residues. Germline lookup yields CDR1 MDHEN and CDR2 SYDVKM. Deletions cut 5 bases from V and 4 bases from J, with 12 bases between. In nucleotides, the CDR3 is TGTGCCAGCAGTATTATTCAGGGGAATCAGCCCCAGCATTTT. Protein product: CASSIIQGNQPQHF.

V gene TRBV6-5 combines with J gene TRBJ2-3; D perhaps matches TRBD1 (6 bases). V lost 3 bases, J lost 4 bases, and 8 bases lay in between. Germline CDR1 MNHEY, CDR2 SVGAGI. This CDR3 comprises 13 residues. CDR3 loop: CASSYTGPDTQYF. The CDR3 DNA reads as TGTGCCAGCAGTTATACAGGGCCAGATACGCAGTATTTT.

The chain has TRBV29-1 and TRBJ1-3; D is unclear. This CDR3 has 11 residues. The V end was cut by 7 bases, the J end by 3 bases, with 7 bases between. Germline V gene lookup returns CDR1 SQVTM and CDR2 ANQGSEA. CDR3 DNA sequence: TGCAGCGCCCGGGGTGGAAACACCATATATTTT. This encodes CSARGGNTIYF.

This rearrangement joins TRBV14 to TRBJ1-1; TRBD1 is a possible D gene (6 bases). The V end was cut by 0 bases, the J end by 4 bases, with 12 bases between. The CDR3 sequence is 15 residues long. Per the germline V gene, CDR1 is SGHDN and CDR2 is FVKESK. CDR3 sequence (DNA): TGTGCCAGCAGCCAAGACGGGGGGCCCTTCACTGAAGCTTTCTTT. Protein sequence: CASSQDGGPFTEAFF.

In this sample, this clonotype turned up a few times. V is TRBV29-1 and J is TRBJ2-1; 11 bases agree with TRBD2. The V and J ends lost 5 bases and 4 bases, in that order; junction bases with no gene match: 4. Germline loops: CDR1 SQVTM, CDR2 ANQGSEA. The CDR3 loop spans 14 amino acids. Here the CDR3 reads CSVTLAGGYNEQFF. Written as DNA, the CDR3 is TGCAGCGTTACCCTAGCGGGGGGTTACAATGAGCAGTTCTTC.

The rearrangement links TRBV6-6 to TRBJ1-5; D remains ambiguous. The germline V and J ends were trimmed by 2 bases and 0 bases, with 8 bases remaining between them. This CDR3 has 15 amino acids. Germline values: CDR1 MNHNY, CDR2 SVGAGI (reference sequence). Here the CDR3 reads CASSYDGYSNQPQHF. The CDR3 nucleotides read TGTGCCAGCAGTTACGACGGTTATAGCAATCAGCCCCAGCATTTT.

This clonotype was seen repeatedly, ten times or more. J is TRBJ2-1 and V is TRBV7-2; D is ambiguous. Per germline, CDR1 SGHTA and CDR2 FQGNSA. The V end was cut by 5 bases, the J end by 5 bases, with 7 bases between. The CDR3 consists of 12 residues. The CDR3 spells CASSGYHNEQFF. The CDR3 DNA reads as TGTGCCAGCAGCGGATATCACAATGAGCAGTTCTTC.

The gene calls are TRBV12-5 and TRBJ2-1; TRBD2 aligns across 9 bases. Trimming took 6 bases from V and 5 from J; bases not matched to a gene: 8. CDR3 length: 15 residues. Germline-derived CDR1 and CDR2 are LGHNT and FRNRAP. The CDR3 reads CASGAAGGQNNEQFF. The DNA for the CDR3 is TGTGCTAGTGGCGCGGCGGGGGGGCAAAACAATGAGCAGTTCTTC.

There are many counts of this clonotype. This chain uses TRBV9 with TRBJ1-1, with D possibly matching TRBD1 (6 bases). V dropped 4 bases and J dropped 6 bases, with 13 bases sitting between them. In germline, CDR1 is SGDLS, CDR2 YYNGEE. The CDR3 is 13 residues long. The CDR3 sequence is CASSKGGGPEAFF. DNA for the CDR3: TGTGCCAGCAGCAAAGGGGGGGGCCCTGAAGCTTTCTTT.

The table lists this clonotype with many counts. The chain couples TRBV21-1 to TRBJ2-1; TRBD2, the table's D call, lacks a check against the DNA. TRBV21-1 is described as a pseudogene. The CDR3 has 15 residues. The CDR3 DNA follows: TGTGCCAGCAGCCCGCGGGGGAGCTCCTACAATGAGCAGTTCTTC. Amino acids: CASSPRGSSYNEQFF.

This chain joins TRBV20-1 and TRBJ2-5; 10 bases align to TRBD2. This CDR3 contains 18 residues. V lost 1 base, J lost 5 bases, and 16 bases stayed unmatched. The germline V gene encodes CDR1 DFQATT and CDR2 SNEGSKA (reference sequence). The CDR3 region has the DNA TGCAGTGCTAGAGGCCTCAATTTAGCGGGGGGCCAACCGGAGACCCAGTACTTC. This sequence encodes CSARGLNLAGGQPETQYF.